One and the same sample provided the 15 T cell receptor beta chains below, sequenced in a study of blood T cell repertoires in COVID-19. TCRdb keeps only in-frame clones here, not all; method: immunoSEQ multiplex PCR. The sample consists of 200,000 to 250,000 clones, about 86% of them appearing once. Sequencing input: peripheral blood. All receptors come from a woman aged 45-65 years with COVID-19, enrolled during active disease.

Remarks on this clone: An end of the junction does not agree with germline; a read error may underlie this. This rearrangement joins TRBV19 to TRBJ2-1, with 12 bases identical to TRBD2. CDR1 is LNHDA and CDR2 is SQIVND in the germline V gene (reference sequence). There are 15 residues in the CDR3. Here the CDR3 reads CASSIAASGGVEQFF. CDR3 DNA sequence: TGTGCCAGTAGCATAGCCGCTAGCGGGGGGGTCGAGCAGTTCTTC.

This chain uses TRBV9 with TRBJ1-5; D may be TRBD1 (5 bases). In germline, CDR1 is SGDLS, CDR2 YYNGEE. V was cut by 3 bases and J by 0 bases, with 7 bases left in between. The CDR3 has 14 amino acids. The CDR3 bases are TGTGCCAGCAGCGAGGGGTATAGCAATCAGCCCCAGCATTTT. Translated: CASSEGYSNQPQHF. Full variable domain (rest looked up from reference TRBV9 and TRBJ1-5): DSGVTQTPKHLITATGQRVTLRCSPRSGDLSVYWYQQSLDQGLQFLIQYYNGEERAKGNILERFSAQQFPDLHSELNLSSLELGDSALYFCASSEGYSNQPQHFGDGTRLSIL.

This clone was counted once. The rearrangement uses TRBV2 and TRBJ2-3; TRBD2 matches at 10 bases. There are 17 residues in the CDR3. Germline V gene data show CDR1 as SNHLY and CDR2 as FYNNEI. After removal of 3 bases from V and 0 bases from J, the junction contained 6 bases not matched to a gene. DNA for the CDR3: TGTGCCAGCAGTGACCAGCGGGGGGGCCCTAGCACAGATACGCAGTATTTT. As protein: CASSDQRGGPSTDTQYF.

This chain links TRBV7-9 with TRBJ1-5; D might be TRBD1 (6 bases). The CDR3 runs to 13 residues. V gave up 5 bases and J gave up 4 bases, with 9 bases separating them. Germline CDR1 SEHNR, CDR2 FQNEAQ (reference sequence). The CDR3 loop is CASSTQGNQPQHF. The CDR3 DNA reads TGTGCCAGCAGCACGCAGGGGAATCAGCCCCAGCATTTT.

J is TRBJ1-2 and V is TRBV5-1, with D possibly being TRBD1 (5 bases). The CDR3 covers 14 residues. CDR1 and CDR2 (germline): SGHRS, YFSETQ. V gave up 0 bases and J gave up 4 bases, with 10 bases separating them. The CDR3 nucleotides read TGCGCCAGCAGCTTGGGACAGAATACCTATGGCTACACCTTC. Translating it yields CASSLGQNTYGYTF. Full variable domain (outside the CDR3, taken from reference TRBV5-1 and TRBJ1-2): KAGVTQTPRYLIKTRGQQVTLSCSPISGHRSVSWYQQTPGQGLQFLFEYFSETQRNKGNFPGRFSGRQFSNSRSEMNVSTLELGDSALYLCASSLGQNTYGYTFGSGTRLTVV.

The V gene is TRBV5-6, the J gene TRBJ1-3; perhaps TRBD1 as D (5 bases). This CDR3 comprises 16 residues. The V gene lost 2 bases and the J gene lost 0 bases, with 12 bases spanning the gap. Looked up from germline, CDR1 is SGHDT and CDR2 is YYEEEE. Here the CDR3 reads CASSFYRQSSGNTIYF. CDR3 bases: TGTGCCAGCAGCTTTTATAGACAGAGCTCTGGAAACACCATATATTTT.

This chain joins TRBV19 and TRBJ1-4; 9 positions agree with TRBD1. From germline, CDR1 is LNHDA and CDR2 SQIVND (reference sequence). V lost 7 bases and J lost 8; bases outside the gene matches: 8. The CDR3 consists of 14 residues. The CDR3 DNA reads TGTGCCAGTACCCGGACAGGGGTGGCGGAAAAACTGTTTTTT. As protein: CASTRTGVAEKLFF.

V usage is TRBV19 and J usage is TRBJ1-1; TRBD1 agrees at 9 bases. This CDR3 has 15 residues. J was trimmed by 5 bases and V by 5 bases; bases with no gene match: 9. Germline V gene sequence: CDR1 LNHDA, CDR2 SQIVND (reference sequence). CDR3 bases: TGTGCCAGTAGTGTAACAGGGGGCGAAGAGACTGAAGCTTTCTTT. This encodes CASSVTGGEETEAFF.

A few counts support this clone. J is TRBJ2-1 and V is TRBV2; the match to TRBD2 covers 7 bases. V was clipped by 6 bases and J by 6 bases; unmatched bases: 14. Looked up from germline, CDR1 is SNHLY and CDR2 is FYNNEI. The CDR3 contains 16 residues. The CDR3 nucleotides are TGTGCCAGCAGCCTTGGTGAGGCGACGGGGGGCAATGAGCAGTTCTTC. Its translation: CASSLGEATGGNEQFF. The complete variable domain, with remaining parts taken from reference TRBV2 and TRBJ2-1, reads EPEVTQTPSHQVTQMGQEVILRCVPISNHLYFYWYRQILGQKVEFLVSFYNNEISEKSEIFDDQFSVERPDGSNFTLKIRSTKLEDSAMYFCASSLGEATGGNEQFFGPGTRLTVL.

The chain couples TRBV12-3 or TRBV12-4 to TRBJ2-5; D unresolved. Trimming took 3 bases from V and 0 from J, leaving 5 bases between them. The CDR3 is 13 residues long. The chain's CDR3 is CASSFYYQETQYF. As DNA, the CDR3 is TGTGCCAGCAGTTTTTACTACCAAGAGACCCAGTACTTC.

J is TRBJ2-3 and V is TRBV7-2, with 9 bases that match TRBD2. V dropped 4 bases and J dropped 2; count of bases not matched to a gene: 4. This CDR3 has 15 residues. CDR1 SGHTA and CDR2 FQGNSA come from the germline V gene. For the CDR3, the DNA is TGTGCCAGCAGCTCTAGCGGGGCCACCACAGATACGCAGTATTTT. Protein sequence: CASSSSGATTDTQYF.

This CDR3 reads CASSEGTYQETQYF. DNA of the CDR3: TGTGCCAGCAGTGAAGGCACATACCAAGAGACCCAGTACTTC. The V gene is TRBV2, the J gene TRBJ2-5; D remains ambiguous. CDR1 is SNHLY and CDR2 is FYNNEI in the germline V gene. The CDR3 runs 14 residues. Trimming pared 1 base from V and 0 bases from J, leaving 6 bases between.

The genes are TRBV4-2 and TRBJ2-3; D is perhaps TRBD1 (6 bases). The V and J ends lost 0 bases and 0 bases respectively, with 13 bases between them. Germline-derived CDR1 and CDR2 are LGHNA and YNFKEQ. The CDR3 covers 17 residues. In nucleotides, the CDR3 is TGTGCCAGCAGCCAAGATATTTGGACAGAAAGCACAGATACGCAGTATTTT. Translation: CASSQDIWTESTDTQYF.

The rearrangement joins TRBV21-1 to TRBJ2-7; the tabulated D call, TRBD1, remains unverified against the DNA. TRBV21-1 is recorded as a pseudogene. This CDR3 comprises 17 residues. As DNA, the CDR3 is TGTGCCAGCAGCAAGTACGCAGATATCGACAGAACCTACGAGCAGTACTTC. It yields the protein CASSKYADIDRTYEQYF.

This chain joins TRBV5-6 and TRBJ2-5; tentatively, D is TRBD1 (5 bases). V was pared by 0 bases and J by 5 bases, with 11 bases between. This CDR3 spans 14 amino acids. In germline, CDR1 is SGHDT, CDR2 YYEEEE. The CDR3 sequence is CASSLDGARETQYF. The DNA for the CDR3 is TGTGCCAGCAGCTTGGATGGGGCTAGGGAGACCCAGTACTTC.